The sequence of this T cell receptor (beta chain) was determined in a study of response to subunit inactivated influenza vaccine. TCRdb itself ran the RT-PCR reads through MiXCR, one entry per CDR3 protein. The sample consists of roughly 670,000 distinct CDR3 sequences, 14% of them appearing once. This clonotype is a singleton in its sample. The receptor was derived from a man aged 45-65 years who received an inactivated influenza vaccine. Sample: PBMCs from blood, taken approximately 15 days before vaccination.

The CDR3 region is CATSRGVAGAHEQYF. CDR3 DNA: TGTGCCACCAGCAGAGGGGTAGCGGGAGCCCACGAGCAGTACTTC. This chain uses TRBV15 with TRBJ2-7; 9 bases are a match to TRBD2. Trimming at V came to 1 base and at J to 5 bases, leaving 6 bases not matched to a gene. This CDR3 comprises 15 residues. Germline-derived CDR1 and CDR2 are LNHNV and YYDKDF (reference sequence).